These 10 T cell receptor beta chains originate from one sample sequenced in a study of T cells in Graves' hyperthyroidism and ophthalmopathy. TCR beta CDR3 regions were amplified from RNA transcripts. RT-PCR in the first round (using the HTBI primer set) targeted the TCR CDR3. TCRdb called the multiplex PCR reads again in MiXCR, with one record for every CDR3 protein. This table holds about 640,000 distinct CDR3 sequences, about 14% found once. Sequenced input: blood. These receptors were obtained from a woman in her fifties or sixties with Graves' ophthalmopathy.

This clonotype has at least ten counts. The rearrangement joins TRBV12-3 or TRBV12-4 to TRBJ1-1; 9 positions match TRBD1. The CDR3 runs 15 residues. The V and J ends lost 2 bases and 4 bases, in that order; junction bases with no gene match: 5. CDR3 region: CASSLTSTGGTEAFF. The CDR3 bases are TGTGCCAGCAGTTTAACATCGACAGGGGGCACTGAAGCTTTCTTT.

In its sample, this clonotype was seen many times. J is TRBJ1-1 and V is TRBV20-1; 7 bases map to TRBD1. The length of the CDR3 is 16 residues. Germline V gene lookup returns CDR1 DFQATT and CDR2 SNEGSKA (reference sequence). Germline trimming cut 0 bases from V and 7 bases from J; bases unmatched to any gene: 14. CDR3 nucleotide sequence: TGCAGTGCTAGAGATCTCCTCACAGGGGAACTGAGTGAAGCTTTCTTT. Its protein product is CSARDLLTGELSEAFF.

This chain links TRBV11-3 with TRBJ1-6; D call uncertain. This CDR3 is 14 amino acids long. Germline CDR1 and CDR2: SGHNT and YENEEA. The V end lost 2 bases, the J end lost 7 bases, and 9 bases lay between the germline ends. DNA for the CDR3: TGTGCCAGCAGCTTAATTAGGGCCAATTCACCCCTCCACTTT. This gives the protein CASSLIRANSPLHF.

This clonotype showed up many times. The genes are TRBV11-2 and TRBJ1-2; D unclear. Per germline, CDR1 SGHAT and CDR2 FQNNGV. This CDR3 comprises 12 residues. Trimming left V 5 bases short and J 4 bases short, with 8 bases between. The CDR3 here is CASSSGPYGYTF. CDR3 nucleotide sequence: TGTGCCAGCAGCAGCGGGCCCTATGGCTACACCTTC.

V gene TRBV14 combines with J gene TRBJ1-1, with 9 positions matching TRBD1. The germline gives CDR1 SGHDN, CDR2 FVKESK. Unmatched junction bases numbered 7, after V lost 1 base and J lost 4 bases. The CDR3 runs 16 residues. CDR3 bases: TGTGCCAGCAGCCAAGTCCCGGGACAGGGACGCACTGAAGCTTTCTTT. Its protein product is CASSQVPGQGRTEAFF. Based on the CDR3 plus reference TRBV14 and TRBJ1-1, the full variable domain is EAGVTQFPSHSVIEKGQTVTLRCDPISGHDNLYWYRRVMGKEIKFLLHFVKESKQDESGMPNNRFLAERTGGTYSTLKVQPAELEDSGVYFCASSQVPGQGRTEAFFGQGTRLTVV.

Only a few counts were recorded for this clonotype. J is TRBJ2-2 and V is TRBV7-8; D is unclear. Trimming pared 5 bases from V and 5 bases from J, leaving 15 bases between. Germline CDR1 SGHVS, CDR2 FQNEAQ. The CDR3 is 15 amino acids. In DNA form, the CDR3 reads TGTGCCAGCAGCGAGCAGTCGGGTCCGACCGGGGAGCTGTTTTTT. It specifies CASSEQSGPTGELFF.

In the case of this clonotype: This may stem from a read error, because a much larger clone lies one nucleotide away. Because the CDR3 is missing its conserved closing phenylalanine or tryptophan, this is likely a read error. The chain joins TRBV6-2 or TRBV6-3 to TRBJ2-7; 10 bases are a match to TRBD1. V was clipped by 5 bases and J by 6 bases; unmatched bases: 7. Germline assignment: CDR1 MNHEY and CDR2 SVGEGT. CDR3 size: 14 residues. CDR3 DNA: TGTGCCAGCAGTGCCGGGACAGGGGCGCGCGAGCAGTACCTC. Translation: CASSAGTGAREQYL.

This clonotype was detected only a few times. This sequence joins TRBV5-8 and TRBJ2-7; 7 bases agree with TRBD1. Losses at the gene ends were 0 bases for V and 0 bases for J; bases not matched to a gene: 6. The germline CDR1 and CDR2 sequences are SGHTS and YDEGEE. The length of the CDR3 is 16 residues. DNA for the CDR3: TGTGCCAGCAGCTTGGAGGTGGGGACAGTCTCCTACGAGCAGTACTTC. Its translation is CASSLEVGTVSYEQYF.

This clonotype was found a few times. Written as DNA, the CDR3 is TGTGCCAGCTCACCAGAACACAATCAGCCCCAGCATTTT. It codes for CASSPEHNQPQHF. This chain connects TRBV18 to TRBJ1-5; D is undetermined. The CDR3 covers 13 residues. Trimming stripped 2 bases from V and 3 bases from J, with 5 bases between. The germline gives CDR1 KGHSH, CDR2 LQKENI.

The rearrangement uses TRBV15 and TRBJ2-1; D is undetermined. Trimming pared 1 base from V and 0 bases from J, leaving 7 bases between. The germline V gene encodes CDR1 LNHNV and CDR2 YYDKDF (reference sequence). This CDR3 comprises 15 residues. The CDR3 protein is CATSRVMDSYNEQFF. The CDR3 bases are TGTGCCACCAGCAGAGTAATGGACTCCTACAATGAGCAGTTCTTC. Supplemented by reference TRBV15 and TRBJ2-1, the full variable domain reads DAMVIQNPRYQVTQFGKPVTLSCSQTLNHNVMYWYQQKSSQAPKLLFHYYDKDFNNEADTPDNFQSRRPNTSFCFLDIRSPGLGDTAMYLCATSRVMDSYNEQFFGPGTRLTVL.